This TCR beta chain was documented in a study of breast tumors, draining lymph nodes, adjacent tissues. Study observations and caveats: The lymph node origin of tumor T cells was framed as consistent with a hypothesis, not demonstrated. Tumors had less TCR diversity than lymph nodes, more than nontumor tissue. The data were judged consistent with most tumor T cells coming from lymph node and expanding in tumor.

This clonotype was recorded once. The target antigen is unknown. TCRdb fed the multiplex PCR reads into MiXCR, producing one record per CDR3 protein. The repertoire consists of 50,000 to 85,000 distinct CDR3 sequences, with about 40% occurring once and the leading ten covering roughly 9%. The CDR3 consists of 16 residues. The germline gives CDR1 LGHNT, CDR2 FRNRAP. The V segment lost 6 bases and the J segment 2 bases; nucleotides outside the gene matches: 8. The chain couples TRBV12-5 to TRBJ2-5, with 11 bases lining up with TRBD2. Sequenced sample: breast tumor tissue. The TCR was taken from a female donor with breast cancer. Some clones in this sample may be carry-over from other donors' samples. CDR3 in DNA: TGTGCTAGTGGGTCCCTAGCGGGGGGCCGGCAAGAGACCCAGTACTTC. Translation: CASGSLAGGRQETQYF.